These 6 T cell receptor beta chains were sequenced from one sample in a study of T-cell memory formation after mild COVID-19. From the 5' RACE reads, TCRdb called clonotypes with MiXCR, one entry per CDR3 protein. This table holds 400,000 to 500,000 distinct CDR3 sequences, around 20% found once. Specimen: PBMCs or a T cell subset sorted from them (not recorded which). The receptors shown here come from an adult woman who had mild COVID-19 (a few samples of this study predate the infection). Cell type and time point are not known.

At least ten counts were recorded for this clonotype. J is TRBJ2-5 and V is TRBV5-4; 7 nucleotides line up with TRBD1. J was trimmed by 2 bases and V by 7 bases; bases with no gene match: 11. CDR1 and CDR2 (germline): SGHNT, YYREEE (reference sequence). There are 15 residues in the CDR3. The CDR3 nucleotides are TGTGCCAGCTGCAAGGGGGCGGGTTCTCAAGAGACCCAGTACTTC. This sequence encodes CASCKGAGSQETQYF.

The chain links TRBV4-1 to TRBJ2-3; 15 nucleotides line up with TRBD2. This CDR3 is 17 amino acids long. J lost 5 bases, V lost 4 bases, and 7 bases had no gene match. Per germline, CDR1 MGHRA and CDR2 YSYEKL. The CDR3 DNA is TGCGCCAGCAGCCCAGGACTAGCGGGGGGGCCCAAAGATACGCAGTATTTT. This sequence encodes CASSPGLAGGPKDTQYF.

In its sample, this clonotype was seen a few times. This chain connects TRBV29-1 to TRBJ1-2, with a tentative D call TRBD1 (6 bases). V gave up 7 bases and J gave up 3 bases, with 12 bases separating them. Per germline, CDR1 SQVTM and CDR2 ANQGSEA. This CDR3 region has 12 residues. The CDR3 here is CSGWAGDYGYTF. CDR3 coding DNA: TGCAGCGGCTGGGCAGGGGACTATGGCTACACCTTC. Using reference TRBV29-1 and TRBJ1-2 for the parts outside the CDR3, the full variable domain is SAVISQKPSRDICQRGTSLTIQCQVDSQVTMMFWYRQQPGQSLTLIATANQGSEATYESGFVIDKFPISRPNLTFSTLTVSNMSPEDSSIYLCSGWAGDYGYTFGSGTRLTVV.

The chain employs TRBV4-3 and TRBJ2-4, with 8 bases fitting TRBD2. The length of the CDR3 is 14 residues. The V gene's germline CDR1 is LGHNA and CDR2 YSLEER. With 1 base clipped from V and 5 bases from J, the junction kept 1 base outside the gene matches. CDR3 nucleotide sequence: TGCGCCAGCAGCCAAGCGGGAGGGCAAAACATTCAGTACTTC. Translating it yields CASSQAGGQNIQYF.

This clonotype has only a few counts. This chain links TRBV4-3 with TRBJ2-2, with TRBD2 as a possible D gene (5 bases). Germline loops: CDR1 LGHNA, CDR2 YSLEER. The V and J ends lost 0 bases and 3 bases respectively, with 14 bases between them. CDR3 length: 17 residues. The CDR3: CASSQERSSGDTGELFF. CDR3 bases: TGCGCCAGCAGCCAAGAACGGTCCAGCGGTGACACCGGGGAGCTGTTTTTT.

This clonotype was counted many times. The chain uses TRBV11-1 and TRBJ2-1; D remains ambiguous. Trimming took 9 bases from V and 6 from J, leaving 9 bases between them. This CDR3 is 11 amino acids long. Germline V gene data show CDR1 as SGHAT and CDR2 as FQDESV (reference sequence). CDR3 sequence reads: CASKVGNEQFF. CDR3 DNA sequence: TGTGCCAGTAAAGTTGGCAATGAGCAGTTCTTC.